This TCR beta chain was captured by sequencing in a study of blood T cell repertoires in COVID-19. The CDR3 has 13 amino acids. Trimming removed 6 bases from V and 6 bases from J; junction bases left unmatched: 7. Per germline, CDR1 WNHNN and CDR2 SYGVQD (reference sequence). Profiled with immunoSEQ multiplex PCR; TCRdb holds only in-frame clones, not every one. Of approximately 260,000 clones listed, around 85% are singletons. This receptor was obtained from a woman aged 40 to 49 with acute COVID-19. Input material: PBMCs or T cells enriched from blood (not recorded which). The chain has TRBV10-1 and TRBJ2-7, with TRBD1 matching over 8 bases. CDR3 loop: CASSSDRGGEQYF. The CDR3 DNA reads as TGCGCCAGCAGCTCAGACAGGGGCGGCGAGCAGTACTTC.